This T cell receptor beta chain was sequenced during a study of T-cell reconstitution after alpha-beta-depleted transplantation in children. TCRbeta library preparation incorporated unique molecular identifiers. A single record per CDR3 protein comes from TCRdb applying MiXCR to the PCR reads. The data show approximately 110,000 distinct CDR3 sequences, with 23% seen just once and about 10% held by the top ten. CDR1 is MDHEN, CDR2 SYDVKM, per germline. This CDR3 is 14 amino acids long. V was clipped by 6 bases and J by 5 bases; unmatched bases: 9. Here the sequenced sample was PBMCs, mostly from graft donor cells, taken 180 days after TCRalphabeta/CD19-depleted stem cell transplant. The clonotype comes from a male patient between 2 and 15 years old who had a stem cell transplant for chronic granulomatous disease, so the T cells may come from the graft donor. The chain links TRBV28 to TRBJ2-7; 8 bases agree with TRBD1. CDR3 nucleotides: TGTGCCAGCAGCACGGGACAGGTTATCGACGAGCAGTACTTC. Amino acids: CASSTGQVIDEQYF.